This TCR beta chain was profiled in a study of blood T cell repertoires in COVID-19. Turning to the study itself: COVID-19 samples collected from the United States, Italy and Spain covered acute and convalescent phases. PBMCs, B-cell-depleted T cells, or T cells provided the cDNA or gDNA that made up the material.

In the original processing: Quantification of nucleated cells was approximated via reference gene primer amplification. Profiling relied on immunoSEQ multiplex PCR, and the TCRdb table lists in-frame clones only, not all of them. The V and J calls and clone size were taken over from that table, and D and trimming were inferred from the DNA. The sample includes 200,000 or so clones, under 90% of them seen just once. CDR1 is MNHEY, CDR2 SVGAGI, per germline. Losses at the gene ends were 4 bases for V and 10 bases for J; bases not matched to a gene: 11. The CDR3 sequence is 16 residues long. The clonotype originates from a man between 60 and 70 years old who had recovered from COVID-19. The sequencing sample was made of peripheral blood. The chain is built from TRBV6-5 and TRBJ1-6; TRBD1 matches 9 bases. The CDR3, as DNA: TGTGCCAGCAGTTTAACCGGGACAGGGAGTCTGTCACCCCTCCACTTT. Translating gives CASSLTGTGSLSPLHF.